The 31 T cell receptor beta chains below all came from one sample that was sequenced in a study of T cell responses to AZD1222 COVID-19 vaccine. TCRdb keeps only in-frame clones here, not all; method: immunoSEQ multiplex PCR. The sample has around 110,000 clones; approximately 83% are singletons. This sample comprised peripheral blood, obtained on day 0 of MenACWY control vaccination. The receptors stem from an adult in good health.

The chain couples TRBV3-1 (or the pseudogene TRBV3-2) to TRBJ1-2, with 7 bases identical to TRBD1. The CDR3 spans 14 residues. CDR1 is LGHDT and CDR2 is YNNKEL in the germline V gene (reference sequence). J lost 2 bases, V lost 4 bases, and 4 bases had no gene match. CDR3 DNA sequence: TGTGCCAGCAGCCGACAGGGCTCGAACTATGGCTACACCTTC. This codes for CASSRQGSNYGYTF.

V is TRBV7-9 and J is TRBJ2-3; 8 nucleotides align to TRBD1. The CDR3 contains 15 residues. V lost 4 bases, J lost 2 bases, and 5 bases stayed unmatched. CDR1 SEHNR and CDR2 FQNEAQ come from the germline V gene (reference sequence). The CDR3 DNA sequence: TGTGCCAGCAGCTCTCGGACAGGGTTCACAGATACGCAGTATTTT. It yields the protein CASSSRTGFTDTQYF.

The CDR3 sequence is CASSGHRDRGELNTEAFF. For the CDR3, the DNA is TGTGCCAGCAGCGGACACCGGGACAGGGGGGAATTGAACACTGAAGCTTTCTTT. The rearrangement uses TRBV9 and TRBJ1-1; 11 nucleotides line up with TRBD1. The V gene's germline CDR1 is SGDLS and CDR2 YYNGEE. Unmatched junction bases numbered 10, after V lost 3 bases and J lost 0 bases. The CDR3 loop spans 18 amino acids.

The chain couples TRBV4-2 to TRBJ1-1; no definite D call. V dropped 1 base and J dropped 1 base, with 1 base sitting between them. The germline gives CDR1 LGHNA, CDR2 YNFKEQ. This CDR3 contains 12 residues. The CDR3 loop is CASSQGNTEAFF. In DNA form, the CDR3 reads TGTGCCAGCAGCCAAGGGAACACTGAAGCTTTCTTT.

The chain employs TRBV2 and TRBJ2-5, with 10 bases fitting TRBD1. Trimming removed 3 bases from V and 6 bases from J; junction bases left unmatched: 4. This CDR3 has 14 amino acids. Per the germline V gene, CDR1 is SNHLY and CDR2 is FYNNEI. CDR3 in amino acids: CASSDRDRGQTQYF. The CDR3 DNA sequence: TGTGCCAGCAGTGACCGGGACAGGGGACAGACCCAGTACTTC.

This chain's CDR3 is CASSTRRGGGYGYTF. CDR3 sequence (DNA): TGTGCCAGCAGTACCCGCAGGGGCGGCGGCTATGGCTACACCTTC. The V call is TRBV7-2, the J call TRBJ1-2, with D perhaps matching TRBD1 (6 bases). The CDR3 runs 15 residues. V was shortened by 6 bases and J by 4 bases, with 18 bases between the two germline ends. Germline CDR1 reads SGHTA; CDR2 reads FQGNSA.

The V gene is TRBV27, the J gene TRBJ1-3; possibly TRBD1 for D (5 bases). The length of the CDR3 is 14 residues. CDR1 is MNHEY and CDR2 is SMNVEV in the germline V gene (reference sequence). The germline V and J ends were trimmed by 4 bases and 5 bases, with 12 bases remaining between them. The DNA of the CDR3 is TGTGCCAGCAGTTCCCGGGGCGGTCGAAACACCATATATTTT. Translating it yields CASSSRGGRNTIYF.

V is TRBV11-2 and J is TRBJ2-1; D ambiguous. CDR3 length: 15 amino acids. With 1 base removed from V and 7 bases from J, the gap between germline ends came to 14 bases. Germline CDR1 reads SGHAT; CDR2 reads FQNNGV. DNA for the CDR3: TGTGCCAGCAGCTTAGCCGGACCGGCTGGAAATGAGCAGTTCTTC. Amino acid sequence: CASSLAGPAGNEQFF.

The chain links TRBV25-1 to TRBJ2-5; 7 nucleotides match TRBD2. The CDR3 runs to 16 residues. V lost 2 bases, J lost 4 bases, and 10 bases stayed unmatched. Germline assignment: CDR1 MGHDK and CDR2 SYGVNS. CDR3 residues: CASSEVSSGVRETQYF. The CDR3 DNA is TGTGCCAGCAGTGAAGTCTCTAGCGGCGTAAGAGAGACCCAGTACTTC. The full variable domain, rest sourced from reference TRBV25-1 and TRBJ2-5, is EADIYQTPRYLVIGTGKKITLECSQTMGHDKMYWYQQDPGMELHLIHYSYGVNSTEKGDLSSESTVSRIRTEHFPLTLESARPSHTSQYLCASSEVSSGVRETQYFGPGTRLLVL.

The gene calls are TRBV4-1 and TRBJ1-2, with a possible D match to TRBD1 (5 bases). V was shortened by 3 bases and J by 2 bases, with 10 bases between the two germline ends. Looked up from germline, CDR1 is MGHRA and CDR2 is YSYEKL. CDR3 length: 14 residues. The CDR3 is CASSHPGHNYGYTF. The DNA of the CDR3 is TGCGCCAGCAGCCACCCGGGGCACAACTATGGCTACACCTTC.

The chain uses TRBV5-1 and TRBJ1-6, with 8 nucleotides matching TRBD1. Per germline, CDR1 SGHRS and CDR2 YFSETQ. The CDR3 length is 14 residues. The ends lost 5 bases at V and 5 bases at J; junction bases unmatched: 3. The CDR3 here is CASRTTGDNSPLHF. In nucleotides, the CDR3 is TGCGCCAGCAGGACGACAGGGGATAATTCACCCCTCCACTTT. The variable domain in full, completed from reference TRBV5-1 and TRBJ1-6, reads KAGVTQTPRYLIKTRGQQVTLSCSPISGHRSVSWYQQTPGQGLQFLFEYFSETQRNKGNFPGRFSGRQFSNSRSEMNVSTLELGDSALYLCASRTTGDNSPLHFGNGTRLTVT.

This clone was observed a single time. Relative to the germline gene, one junction end is altered; a read error may explain this. The rearrangement links TRBV29-1 to TRBJ2-7; 8 bases align to TRBD1. This CDR3 contains 12 residues. CDR1 and CDR2 (germline): SQVTM, ANQGSEA. CDR3 region: CSVGTGSYDQYF. The CDR3 nucleotides read TGCAGCGTTGGGACAGGGTCCTACGATCAGTACTTC.

The chain joins TRBV5-6 to TRBJ2-3; TRBD2 might be the D (7 bases). Trimming cost V 2 bases and J 0 bases, with 16 bases left between them. The CDR3 is 17 amino acids. In germline, CDR1 is SGHDT, CDR2 YYEEEE. For the CDR3, the DNA is TGTGCCAGCAGCTTAACCGGGGGGACACCTAGCACAGATACGCAGTATTTT. Translation gives CASSLTGGTPSTDTQYF.

The rearrangement joins TRBV18 to TRBJ1-1; the D gene is possibly TRBD1 (5 bases). CDR1 and CDR2 (germline): KGHSH, LQKENI. V was pared by 3 bases and J by 5 bases, with 16 bases between. The CDR3 has 15 residues. CDR3: CASSPKGRYNTEAFF. CDR3 in DNA: TGTGCCAGCTCACCGAAGGGGCGCTACAATACTGAAGCTTTCTTT.

A word on this clone: One end of the junction fails to match germline, which may point to a read error. J is TRBJ1-4 and V is TRBV13, with TRBD1 identical over 7 bases. The CDR3 loop spans 12 amino acids. Germline-derived CDR1 and CDR2 are PRHDT and FYEKMQ (reference sequence). CDR3 sequence (DNA): TGTGCCAGCAGCCTAGGACAGGCGAAACTGTTTTTT. It codes for CASSLGQAKLFF.

This clone was counted a single time. The rearrangement links TRBV19 to TRBJ2-3; D remains unclear. Germline loops: CDR1 LNHDA, CDR2 SQIVND (reference sequence). The CDR3 has 13 residues. Trimming shortened V by 7 bases and J by 2 bases, and 10 bases separated the two germline ends. CDR3 sequence (DNA): TGTGCCAGTACCCCGCAGGACACAGATACGCAGTATTTT. Translating it yields CASTPQDTDTQYF.

This clone has just a few counts. J is TRBJ2-7 and V is TRBV18; TRBD1 matches at 7 bases. Germline-derived CDR1 and CDR2 are KGHSH and LQKENI. Germline trimming cut 4 bases from V and 4 bases from J; bases unmatched to any gene: 10. This CDR3 comprises 15 residues. The chain's CDR3 is CASSLTGTVGYEQYF. CDR3 sequence (DNA): TGTGCCAGCTCACTGACCGGGACAGTCGGTTACGAGCAGTACTTC.

The CDR3 DNA reads TGTGCCAGCAGCTTACCCCAGACAGGGAGGTATGGCTACACCTTC. This codes for CASSLPQTGRYGYTF. V and J are TRBV7-2 and TRBJ1-2; 7 bases fit TRBD1. CDR1 and CDR2 (germline): SGHTA, FQGNSA. J was trimmed by 5 bases and V by 2 bases; bases with no gene match: 8. CDR3 length: 15 residues.

This clone has only a few counts. The chain employs TRBV2 and TRBJ1-4; D not certain. CDR3 length equals 12 residues. The V and J ends lost 6 bases and 10 bases respectively, with 12 bases between them. CDR1 and CDR2 (germline): SNHLY, FYNNEI. For the CDR3, the DNA is TGTGCCAGCAGGGACGATTTGGGAAAACTGTTTTTT. Translated: CASRDDLGKLFF.

V and J are TRBV7-2 and TRBJ2-3; no definite D call. The V and J ends lost 5 bases and 2 bases respectively, with 14 bases between them. Germline CDR1 is SGHTA and CDR2 is FQGNSA. This CDR3 spans 15 amino acids. CDR3 protein: CASSRKTQDTDTQYF. The CDR3 coding sequence is TGTGCCAGCAGCCGCAAGACTCAAGACACAGATACGCAGTATTTT.

J is TRBJ2-3 and V is TRBV24-1, with D maybe TRBD1 (6 bases). The germline gives CDR1 KGHDR, CDR2 SFDVKD. This CDR3 is built from 16 residues. The V gene lost 2 bases and the J gene lost 4 bases, with 15 bases spanning the gap. CDR3 sequence (DNA): TGTGCCACCAGTGATTCTGGGGGCGATTCTGCAGATACGCAGTATTTT. Its translation: CATSDSGGDSADTQYF.

The V gene is TRBV6-1, the J gene TRBJ1-2; D is perhaps TRBD1 (6 bases). Trimming took off 3 bases at V and 5 bases at J, with 13 bases between the two ends. Germline-derived CDR1 and CDR2 are MNHNS and SASEGT. This CDR3 spans 14 amino acids. CDR3 coding DNA: TGTGCCAGCAGTGAGCGGGGGGCGGGATATGGCTACACCTTC. Its translation: CASSERGAGYGYTF.

This chain links TRBV11-3 with TRBJ2-3; the match to TRBD2 covers 11 bases. The germline V gene encodes CDR1 SGHNT and CDR2 YENEEA. The CDR3 length is 16 residues. Trimming at V came to 1 base and at J to 4 bases, leaving 4 bases not matched to a gene. The DNA for the CDR3 is TGTGCCAGCAGCTTAGGCACTAGCGGGGGTGCAGATACGCAGTATTTT. As protein: CASSLGTSGGADTQYF.

This clone was seen only a few times. The genes are TRBV28 and TRBJ1-6; 9 bases match TRBD1. The J segment lost 6 bases and the V segment lost 6 bases, leaving 6 bases of the junction unmatched. The CDR3 is 15 residues long. Germline V gene sequence: CDR1 MDHEN, CDR2 SYDVKM. The CDR3 here is CASRLPGQGNSPLHF. DNA for the CDR3: TGTGCCAGCAGGTTGCCGGGACAGGGTAATTCACCCCTCCACTTT.

The rearrangement joins TRBV5-8 to TRBJ1-2; TRBD1 aligns across 9 bases. CDR3 size: 16 residues. Germline CDR1 and CDR2: SGHTS and YDEGEE. The ends lost 0 bases at V and 3 bases at J; junction bases unmatched: 6. CDR3 sequence (DNA): TGTGCCAGCAGCTTGGGAATGACAGGGGGTCACTATGGCTACACCTTC. Amino acid sequence: CASSLGMTGGHYGYTF.

The table lists this clone with a few counts. J is TRBJ2-7 and V is TRBV5-6; D is uncertain. Germline lookup yields CDR1 SGHDT and CDR2 YYEEEE. V was shortened by 1 base and J by 7 bases, with 6 bases between the two germline ends. The CDR3 length is 11 residues. The CDR3 bases are TGTGCCAGCAGCTTGTTCGGGGAGCAGTACTTC. Amino acids: CASSLFGEQYF.

There are a few counts of this clone. The V gene is TRBV12-3 or TRBV12-4, the J gene TRBJ1-2; maybe TRBD1 (6 bases). Trimming took 6 bases from V and 4 from J, leaving 12 bases between them. The CDR3 covers 13 residues. In DNA form, the CDR3 reads TGTGCCAGCAGCGCAGGGGTATTCTATGGCTACACCTTC. Its protein is CASSAGVFYGYTF.

This clone was seen only a few times. The J gene is TRBJ1-1, the V gene TRBV4-2; D is possibly TRBD1 (5 bases). This CDR3 is 15 amino acids long. CDR1 is LGHNA and CDR2 is YNFKEQ in the germline V gene. The germline V and J ends were trimmed by 0 bases and 3 bases, with 11 bases remaining between them. The CDR3 sequence is CASSQDVGVDTEAFF. CDR3 DNA: TGTGCCAGCAGCCAAGATGTGGGGGTCGACACTGAAGCTTTCTTT.

The gene calls are TRBV6-2 or TRBV6-3 and TRBJ1-2; 9 nucleotides match TRBD1. The ends lost 5 bases at V and 4 bases at J; junction bases unmatched: 5. The CDR3 has 14 amino acids. Germline CDR1 and CDR2: MNHEY and SVGEGT. CDR3 bases: TGTGCCAGCAGTCAACAGGGGGCTGTCTATGGCTACACCTTC. It is translated as CASSQQGAVYGYTF.

The rearrangement links TRBV11-3 to TRBJ2-5; tentative D call: TRBD2 (6 bases). CDR1 SGHNT and CDR2 YENEEA come from the germline V gene. Trimming stripped 5 bases from V and 5 bases from J, with 12 bases between. This CDR3 has 13 amino acids. This CDR3 is CASSRTTTETQYF. In nucleotides, the CDR3 is TGTGCCAGCAGCAGGACTACGACGGAGACCCAGTACTTC.

This rearrangement joins TRBV2 to TRBJ2-3; 12 bases align to TRBD2. The germline V gene has CDR1 SNHLY and CDR2 FYNNEI. V shed 6 bases and J 6 bases; nucleotides not matched to a gene: 10. The CDR3 loop spans 16 amino acids. Here the CDR3 DNA reads TGTGCCAGCAGGCTACATCTAGCGGGGGGGCGGGATACGCAGTATTTT. Its protein product is CASRLHLAGGRDTQYF.